This record covers a single T cell receptor (beta chain). Its antigen is unidentified. Method: immunoSEQ multiplex PCR; TCRdb's copy keeps in-frame clones and lacks some. The table lists roughly 100,000 clones, approximately 93% of them singletons, with around 1% in the top ten. The sample comes from a study of graft-versus-host responses after intestinal transplantation. Turning to the study itself: Grafts were multivisceral, liver-intestinal, or isolated intestinal.

Study results and caveats: Declines in HvG clones occurring early post-transplant were associated with peak circulating GvH clone levels. Some GvH clones appeared in ileal mucosa or blood before recipient bone marrow.

Germline CDR1 is SGHDN and CDR2 is FVKESK. The germline V and J ends were trimmed by 4 bases and 6 bases, with 12 bases remaining between them. The CDR3 has 13 residues. V and J are TRBV14 and TRBJ1-2, with unresolved D. The input for sequencing was unstimulated CD8+ T cells sorted from spleen or lymph node cells, taken before intestinal transplant. This clonotype was obtained from a human donor who received an intestinal transplant. The CDR3 coding sequence is TGTGCCAGCAGCCCTATGGGAGGAGATGGCTACACCTTC. Translated: CASSPMGGDGYTF.